The sequence of this T cell receptor beta chain was determined in a study of blood T cell repertoires in COVID-19 (dated by TCRdb to about 2020). Regarding the research as a whole: The collaborator samples originated in the United States, Italy and Spain and spanned the acute and convalescent phases of COVID-19. The samples were drawn from the first 160 participants of the ongoing ImmuneRACE study and from over 950 subjects provided by 6 global collaborators. Nearly every sample came with metadata listing a de-identified subject ID, COVID-19 status, age in years and sex. The material from the prospective study consisted of cDNA or gDNA derived from T cells, B-cell-depleted T cells, or PBMCs. The repertoires were made available in a free public database intended to serve as a resource for research on the immune response to SARS-CoV-2. HLA class I and class II types, where available, came from metadata supplied by the sample provider rather than from assay-based typing. Subjects who had been exposed to COVID-19, were actively infected with it, or had recovered from it provided the deeply sampled blood TCRbeta repertoires that made up the dataset. The paper's findings and limits, for the study overall: The amount of clinical and demographic metadata varied by source and participant and was provided uncurated.

Samples from volunteer blood donors who had recovered from COVID-19 were contributed by a second Seattle source. The collaborating institutions used their own protocols to collect whole blood in K2EDTA tubes. For TCRbeta analysis, collaborators shipped samples as frozen whole blood, isolated PBMCs, or DNA extracted from either of those sample types. The CDR3 measures 17 amino acids from cysteine to phenylalanine. Just the 51-base CDR3 DNA is kept, in frame starting at base 1. Comment on this clone: Its recognized antigen is unknown. Qualities for individual bases were not recorded, and no much larger clone is one base off.

The immunoSEQ Assay, a bias-controlled multiplex PCR, was used to amplify TCRbeta CDR3 regions from genomic DNA. Regarding the original processing steps: Nucleated cell counts per sample were estimated from amplification of reference gene primers within the assay. To quantify the absolute abundance of each unique TCRbeta CDR3 rearrangement, sequence reads were collapsed and filtered. For each sample, productive Simpson clonality was calculated as the square root of Simpson's diversity index over productive rearrangements. The table comes from immuneACCESS by way of TCRdb, which keeps in-frame sequences with V and J called. Part of the clones is missing from these tables; in studies checked, under half for an unresolved V gene and the rest for unknown reasons. V, J and clone size are taken as reported in that table, and D and trimming were inferred from the DNA itself. The sample includes a few hundred thousand clones, with more than 70% observed a single time. Clones ranked in the top ten supply 7.8% of the sample.

This sequence uses TRBV21-1 and TRBJ2-1; no DNA check was done on the table's D call, TRBD1. TRBV21-1 is labeled a pseudogene. The sequenced sample was peripheral blood. The source is a woman aged 45-60 years who had recovered from COVID-19. The CDR3 protein sequence reads: CASSKGAAGSPCNEQFF. The DNA is as follows: TGTGCCAGCAGCAAAGGGGCGGCAGGGTCACCTTGCAATGAGCAGTTCTTC.